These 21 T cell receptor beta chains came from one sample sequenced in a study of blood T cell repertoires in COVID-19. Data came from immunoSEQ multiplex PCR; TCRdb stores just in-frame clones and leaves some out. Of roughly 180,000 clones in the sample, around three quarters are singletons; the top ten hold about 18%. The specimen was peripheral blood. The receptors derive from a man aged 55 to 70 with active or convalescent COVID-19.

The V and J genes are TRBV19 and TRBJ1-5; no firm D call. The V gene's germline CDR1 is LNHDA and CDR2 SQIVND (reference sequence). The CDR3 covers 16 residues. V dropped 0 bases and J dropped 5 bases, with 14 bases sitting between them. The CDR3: CASSIDQRWLDQPQHF. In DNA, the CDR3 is TGTGCCAGTAGTATAGATCAAAGATGGCTAGATCAGCCCCAGCATTTT. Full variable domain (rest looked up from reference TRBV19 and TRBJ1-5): DGGITQSPKYLFRKEGQNVTLSCEQNLNHDAMYWYRQDPGQGLRLIYYSQIVNDFQKGDIAEGYSVSREKKESFPLTVTSAQKNPTAFYLCASSIDQRWLDQPQHFGDGTRLSIL.

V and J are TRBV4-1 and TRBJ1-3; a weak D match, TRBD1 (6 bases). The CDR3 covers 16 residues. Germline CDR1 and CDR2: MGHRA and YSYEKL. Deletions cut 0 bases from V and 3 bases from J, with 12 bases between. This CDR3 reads CASSQDGGLGGNTIYF. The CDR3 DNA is TGCGCCAGCAGCCAAGATGGGGGCCTGGGTGGAAACACCATATATTTT.

In nucleotides, the CDR3 is TGTGCCAGCAGTTTCAGTTACGAGCAGTACTTC. It yields the protein CASSFSYEQYF. This chain links TRBV12-3 or TRBV12-4 with TRBJ2-7; no clear D gene. V shed 3 bases and J shed 4 bases, with 4 bases lying between them. This CDR3 is built from 11 residues.

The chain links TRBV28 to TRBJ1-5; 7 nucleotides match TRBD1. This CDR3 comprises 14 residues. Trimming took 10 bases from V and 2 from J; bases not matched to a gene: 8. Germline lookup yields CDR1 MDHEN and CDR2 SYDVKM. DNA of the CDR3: TGTGCCAACACAGACAGGGATTGCAATCAGCCCCAGCATTTT. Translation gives CANTDRDCNQPQHF.

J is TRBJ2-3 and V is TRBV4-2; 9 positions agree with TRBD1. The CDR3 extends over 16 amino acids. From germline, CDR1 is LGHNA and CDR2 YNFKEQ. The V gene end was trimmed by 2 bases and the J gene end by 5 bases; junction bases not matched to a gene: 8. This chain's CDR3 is CASSQRTGDNRDTQYF. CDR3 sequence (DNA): TGTGCCAGCAGCCAACGGACAGGGGATAATCGAGATACGCAGTATTTT.

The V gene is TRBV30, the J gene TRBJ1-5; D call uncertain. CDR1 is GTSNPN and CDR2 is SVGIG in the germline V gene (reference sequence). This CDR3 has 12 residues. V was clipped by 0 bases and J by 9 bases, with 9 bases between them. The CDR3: CAWSVGRGPQHF. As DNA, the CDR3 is TGTGCCTGGAGTGTAGGGCGGGGGCCCCAGCATTTT.

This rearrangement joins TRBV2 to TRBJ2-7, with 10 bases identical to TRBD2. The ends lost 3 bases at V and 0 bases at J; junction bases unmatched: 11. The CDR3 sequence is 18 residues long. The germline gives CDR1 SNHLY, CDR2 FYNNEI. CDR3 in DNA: TGTGCCAGCAGTGATCCCCTGGGAGCTAGCGGGAGCTCCTACGAGCAGTACTTC. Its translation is CASSDPLGASGSSYEQYF. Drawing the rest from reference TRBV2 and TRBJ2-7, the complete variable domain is EPEVTQTPSHQVTQMGQEVILRCVPISNHLYFYWYRQILGQKVEFLVSFYNNEISEKSEIFDDQFSVERPDGSNFTLKIRSTKLEDSAMYFCASSDPLGASGSSYEQYFGPGTRLTVT.

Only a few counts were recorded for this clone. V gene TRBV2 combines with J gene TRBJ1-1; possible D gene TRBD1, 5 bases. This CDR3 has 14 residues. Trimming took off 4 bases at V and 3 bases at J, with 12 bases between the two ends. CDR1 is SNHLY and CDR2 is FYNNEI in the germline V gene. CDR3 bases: TGTGCCAGCAGTGCCCAGGGAGGGGACACTGAAGCTTTCTTT. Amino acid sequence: CASSAQGGDTEAFF.

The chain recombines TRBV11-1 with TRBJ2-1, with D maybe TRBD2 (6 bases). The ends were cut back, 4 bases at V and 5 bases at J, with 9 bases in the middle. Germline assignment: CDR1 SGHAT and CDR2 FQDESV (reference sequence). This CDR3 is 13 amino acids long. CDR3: CASSSWGDNEQFF. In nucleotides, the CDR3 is TGTGCCAGCAGCTCATGGGGGGACAATGAGCAGTTCTTC.

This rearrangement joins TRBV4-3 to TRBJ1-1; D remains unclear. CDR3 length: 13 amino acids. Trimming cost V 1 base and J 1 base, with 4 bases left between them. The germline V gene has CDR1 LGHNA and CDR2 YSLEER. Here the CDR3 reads CASSQGQNTEAFF. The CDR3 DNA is TGCGCCAGCAGCCAAGGACAGAACACTGAAGCTTTCTTT.

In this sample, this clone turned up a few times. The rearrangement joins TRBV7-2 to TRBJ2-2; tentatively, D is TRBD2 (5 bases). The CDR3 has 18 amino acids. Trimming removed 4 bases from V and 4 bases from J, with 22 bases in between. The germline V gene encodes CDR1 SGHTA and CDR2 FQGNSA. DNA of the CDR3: TGTGCCAGCAGCTCCCGGATGCCAGCGGACCGCGGCACCGGGGAGCTGTTTTTT. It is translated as CASSSRMPADRGTGELFF.

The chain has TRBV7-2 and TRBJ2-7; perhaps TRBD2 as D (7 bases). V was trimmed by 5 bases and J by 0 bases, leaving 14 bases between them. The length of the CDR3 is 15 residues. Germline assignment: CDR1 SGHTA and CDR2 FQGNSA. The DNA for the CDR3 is TGTGCCAGCAGCCCCCGGGGGGCTAACTCCTACGAGCAGTACTTC. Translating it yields CASSPRGANSYEQYF. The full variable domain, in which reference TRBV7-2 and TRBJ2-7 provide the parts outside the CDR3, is GAGVSQSPSNKVTEKGKDVELRCDPISGHTALYWYRQSLGQGLEFLIYFQGNSAPDKSGLPSDRFSAERTGGSVSTLTIQRTQQEDSAVYLCASSPRGANSYEQYFGPGTRLTVT.

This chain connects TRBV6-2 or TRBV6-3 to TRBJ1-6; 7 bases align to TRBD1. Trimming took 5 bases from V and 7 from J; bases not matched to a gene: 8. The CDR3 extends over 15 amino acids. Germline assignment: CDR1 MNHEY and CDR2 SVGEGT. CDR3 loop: CASSPRDRRNSPLHF. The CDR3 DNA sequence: TGTGCCAGCAGTCCCAGGGACAGAAGAAATTCACCCCTCCACTTT.

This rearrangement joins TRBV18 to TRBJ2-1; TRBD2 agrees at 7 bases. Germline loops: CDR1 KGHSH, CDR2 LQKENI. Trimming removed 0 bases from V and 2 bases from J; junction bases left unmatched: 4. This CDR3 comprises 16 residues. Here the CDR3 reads CASSPPKRGPYNEQFF. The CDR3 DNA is TGTGCCAGCTCACCACCGAAGCGGGGACCCTACAATGAGCAGTTCTTC.

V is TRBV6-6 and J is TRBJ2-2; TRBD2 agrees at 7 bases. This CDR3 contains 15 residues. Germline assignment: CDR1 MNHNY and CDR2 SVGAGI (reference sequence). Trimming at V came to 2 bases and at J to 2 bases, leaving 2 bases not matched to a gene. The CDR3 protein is CASSYPGGNTGELFF. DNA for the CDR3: TGTGCCAGCAGTTACCCGGGGGGAAACACCGGGGAGCTGTTTTTT.

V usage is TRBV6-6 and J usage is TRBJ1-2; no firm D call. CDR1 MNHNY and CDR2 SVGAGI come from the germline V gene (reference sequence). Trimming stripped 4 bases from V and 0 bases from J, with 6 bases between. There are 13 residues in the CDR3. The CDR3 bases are TGTGCCAGCAGTTCCCAGACTAACTATGGCTACACCTTC. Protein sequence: CASSSQTNYGYTF.

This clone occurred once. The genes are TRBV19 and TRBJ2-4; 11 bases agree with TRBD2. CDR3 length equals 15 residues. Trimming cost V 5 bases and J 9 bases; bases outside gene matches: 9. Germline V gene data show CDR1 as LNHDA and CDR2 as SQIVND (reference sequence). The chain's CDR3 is CASSVSGRANGIQYF. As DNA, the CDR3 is TGTGCCAGTAGTGTTAGCGGGAGGGCCAATGGCATTCAGTACTTC.

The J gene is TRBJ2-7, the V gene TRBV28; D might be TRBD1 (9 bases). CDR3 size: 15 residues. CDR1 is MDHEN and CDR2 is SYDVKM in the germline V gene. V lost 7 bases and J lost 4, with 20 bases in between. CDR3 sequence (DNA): TGTGCCAGCACTACGGGGGGGACAGGGAAATACGAGCAGTACTTC. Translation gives CASTTGGTGKYEQYF.

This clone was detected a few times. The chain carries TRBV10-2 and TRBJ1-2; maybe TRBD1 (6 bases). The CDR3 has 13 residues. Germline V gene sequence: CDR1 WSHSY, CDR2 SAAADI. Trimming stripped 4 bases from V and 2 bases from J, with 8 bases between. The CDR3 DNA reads TGCGCCAGCAGTGCGGGACAAAACTATGGCTACACCTTC. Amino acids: CASSAGQNYGYTF.

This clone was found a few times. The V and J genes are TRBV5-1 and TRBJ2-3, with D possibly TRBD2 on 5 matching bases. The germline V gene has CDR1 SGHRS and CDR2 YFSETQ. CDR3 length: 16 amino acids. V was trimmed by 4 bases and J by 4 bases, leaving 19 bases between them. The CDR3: CASSPGREPFADTQYF. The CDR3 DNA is TGCGCCAGCAGCCCGGGAAGGGAGCCGTTCGCAGATACGCAGTATTTT.

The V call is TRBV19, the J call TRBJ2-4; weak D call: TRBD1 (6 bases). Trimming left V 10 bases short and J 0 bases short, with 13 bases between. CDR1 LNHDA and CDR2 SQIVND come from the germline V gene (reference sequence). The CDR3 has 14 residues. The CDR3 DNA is TGTGCCACCAGGGGACGTAGAGCCAAAAACATTCAGTACTTC. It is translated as CATRGRRAKNIQYF.